This T cell receptor beta chain came from a study of post-analysis software for immune sequencing data. General observations from the study: Diversity measured as normalized Chao1 was significantly lower in multiple sclerosis patients than in controls.

As to this clonotype: Its specificity is unknown.

TCR beta cDNA libraries had unique molecular identifiers. Researchers reported some 500,000 cDNA molecules coming from roughly 0.93 to 9.6 million T cells. MiXCR was run by TCRdb on the PCR reads, yielding one entry per CDR3 protein. The data show roughly 580,000 distinct CDR3 sequences, about 40% seen once. The sample comprised blood. This clonotype was sampled from a girl aged 5 to 17 with multiple sclerosis.

CDR3 bases: TGCAGTGCTAGAGCTCCTACCGGGACCAGGAGGTACAATGAGCAGTTCTTC. Translated, it gives CSARAPTGTRRYNEQFF. The chain is built from TRBV20-1 and TRBJ2-1, with D perhaps given as TRBD1 or TRBD2 (5 bases each). In germline, CDR1 is DFQATT, CDR2 SNEGSKA (reference sequence). V was clipped by 1 base and J by 4 bases, with 20 bases between them. The CDR3 runs to 17 residues.